These 29 T cell receptor beta chains came from one sample sequenced in a study of blood T cells in healthy people across ages. The second PCR ran roughly 7 to 12 cycles with a sample-barcoded 5' primer and J-beta primers. TCRdb processed the 5' RACE reads anew with MiXCR; each CDR3 protein has one entry. The sample lists some 1,000,000 distinct CDR3 sequences, around 27% seen once, with approximately 0.79% in the top ten. The same sample was also studied in work on T cells of mothers and their children.

Sequenced input: blood. These TCRs come from a girl aged 2 to 9 in good health.

This clonotype was observed a handful of times. The chain combines TRBV7-3 with TRBJ1-2, with TRBD1 matching 11 bases. There are 13 residues in the CDR3. V shed 6 bases and J 8 bases; nucleotides not matched to a gene: 5. From germline, CDR1 is SGHTA and CDR2 FQGTGA. The CDR3 coding sequence is TGTGCCAGCAGGGGGACAGGGGGTCTGGGCTACACCTTC. This encodes CASRGTGGLGYTF.

This clonotype was seen at least ten times. The chain joins TRBV5-1 to TRBJ2-1; D not certain. Germline CDR1 and CDR2: SGHRS and YFSETQ. The CDR3 is made up of 12 amino acids. Trimming took off 0 bases at V and 10 bases at J, with 8 bases between the two ends. The CDR3 loop reads CASSLAYAEQFF. The CDR3 coding sequence is TGCGCCAGCAGCTTGGCATATGCCGAGCAGTTCTTC.

The chain combines TRBV20-1 with TRBJ1-1; D call uncertain. This CDR3 spans 13 amino acids. Between the trimmed V and J ends, which lost 3 bases and 3 bases, there was a span of 11 bases. The germline gives CDR1 DFQATT, CDR2 SNEGSKA (reference sequence). The chain's CDR3 is CSASRTAYTEAFF. Here the CDR3 DNA reads TGCAGTGCTAGTCGGACGGCTTACACTGAAGCTTTCTTT.

The chain employs TRBV3-1 and TRBJ2-7; 11 positions match TRBD1. The CDR3 spans 17 residues. J lost 7 bases, V lost 1 base, and 12 bases had no gene match. Germline CDR1 is LGHDT and CDR2 is YNNKEL (reference sequence). CDR3 sequence (DNA): TGTGCCAGCAGCCAAGGCCTAAGAGGACAGGGGGCAGGGGAGCAGTACTTC. It codes for CASSQGLRGQGAGEQYF.

As for this clonotype: The junction and the germline gene differ at one end; a read error may be behind it. The chain couples TRBV9 to TRBJ2-5; 7 bases fit TRBD1. The J call is doubtful: the DNA matches TRBJ2-7 better. Germline V gene lookup returns CDR1 SGDLS and CDR2 YYNGEE. The CDR3 extends over 14 amino acids. CDR3 residues: CASSFTGTDYEQYF. In DNA, the CDR3 is TGTGCTAGCAGCTTTACCGGGACAGACTACGAGCAGTACTTC.

The chain joins TRBV18 to TRBJ1-2, with D perhaps matching TRBD1 (6 bases). The CDR3 contains 14 residues. V was trimmed by 3 bases and J by 4 bases, leaving 12 bases between them. From germline, CDR1 is KGHSH and CDR2 LQKENI. The CDR3 spells CASSPGQKVYGYTF. In DNA, the CDR3 is TGTGCCAGCTCACCTGGACAGAAAGTCTATGGCTACACCTTC.

The CDR3 sequence: CAIKGQGLETQYF. CDR3 DNA: TGTGCCATCAAGGGACAGGGCTTAGAGACCCAGTACTTC. The chain joins TRBV10-3 to TRBJ2-5, with 9 nucleotides matching TRBD1. Germline lookup yields CDR1 ENHRY and CDR2 SYGVKD. The CDR3 spans 13 residues. V lost 7 bases and J lost 4; bases outside the gene matches: 4.

There are a few counts of this clonotype. This sequence joins TRBV28 and TRBJ2-4, with D tentatively TRBD1 or TRBD2 (5 bases each). The V and J ends lost 6 bases and 6 bases respectively, with 12 bases between them. The CDR3 runs 13 residues. Looked up from germline, CDR1 is MDHEN and CDR2 is SYDVKM. The CDR3, as DNA: TGTGCCAGCAGGGTCCCTGGGGGAAACATTCAGTACTTC. Translating gives CASRVPGGNIQYF.

This clonotype was observed a handful of times. The rearrangement links TRBV20-1 to TRBJ2-1; 7 bases are shared with TRBD2. The CDR3 totals 12 residues. Germline CDR1 and CDR2: DFQATT and SNEGSKA (reference sequence). J lost 7 bases, V lost 6 bases, and 6 bases had no gene match. The CDR3 nucleotides are TGCAGTGCCTTCCCGGGGGGAAATGAGCAGTTCTTC. This encodes CSAFPGGNEQFF.

This clonotype was observed a few times. The chain couples TRBV28 to TRBJ2-5; TRBD1 is a possible D gene (6 bases). V lost 6 bases and J lost 4, with 15 bases in between. CDR3 length: 14 amino acids. The germline V gene has CDR1 MDHEN and CDR2 SYDVKM. In DNA, the CDR3 is TGTGCCAGCAGCTCCCCAGGACAGATAGAGACCCAGTACTTC. Protein sequence: CASSSPGQIETQYF.

This CDR3 is CATSDVGQPQHF. CDR3 nucleotides: TGTGCCACCAGTGACGTCGGTCAGCCCCAGCATTTT. The chain joins TRBV24-1 to TRBJ1-5; D is ambiguous. The ends were cut back, 4 bases at V and 6 bases at J, with 6 bases in the middle. Germline loops: CDR1 KGHDR, CDR2 SFDVKD. This CDR3 has 12 residues.

This clonotype was recorded a few times. V gene TRBV10-3 combines with J gene TRBJ2-6; D is ambiguous. This CDR3 has 14 amino acids. Per germline, CDR1 ENHRY and CDR2 SYGVKD. Trimming removed 6 bases from V and 0 bases from J, with 6 bases in between. DNA for the CDR3: TGTGCCATCAGGGATTCCTCTGGGGCCAACGTCCTGACTTTC. Encoded protein: CAIRDSSGANVLTF.

This clonotype was picked up a small number of times. The J gene is TRBJ2-1, the V gene TRBV7-9; possibly TRBD2 for D (7 bases). The length of the CDR3 is 17 residues. The V and J ends lost 5 bases and 5 bases respectively, with 22 bases between them. CDR1 is SEHNR and CDR2 is FQNEAQ in the germline V gene (reference sequence). CDR3 residues: CASSPTAGANENNEQFF. The CDR3 DNA reads as TGTGCCAGCAGCCCGACCGCGGGGGCGAATGAGAACAATGAGCAGTTCTTC.

The chain is built from TRBV10-3 and TRBJ2-6, with a possible D match to TRBD2 (6 bases). V lost 10 bases and J lost 0, with 13 bases in between. This CDR3 contains 15 residues. From germline, CDR1 is ENHRY and CDR2 SYGVKD. The CDR3, as DNA: TGTGCCACCACGGGGGACCTCTCTGGGGCCAACGTCCTGACTTTC. Translating it yields CATTGDLSGANVLTF.

This clonotype was seen only a few times. One base away lies a much larger clone, so this may be a sequencing read error. The gene calls are TRBV28 and TRBJ2-1, with D maybe TRBD1 (5 bases). This CDR3 is built from 14 residues. Germline loops: CDR1 MDHEN, CDR2 SYDVKM. The CDR3 is CTSSRQPNYNEQFF. The CDR3 DNA sequence: TGTACCAGCAGTAGACAGCCAAACTACAATGAGCAGTTCTTC.

The V call is TRBV19, the J call TRBJ1-5, with a tentative D call TRBD1 (5 bases). Germline loops: CDR1 LNHDA, CDR2 SQIVND (reference sequence). V was cut by 8 bases and J by 1 base, with 9 bases left in between. The CDR3 spans 13 residues. The CDR3 region has the DNA TGTGCCAGTGACCGGGGGAGCAATCAGCCCCAGCATTTT. Protein sequence: CASDRGSNQPQHF.

This chain connects TRBV12-3 or TRBV12-4 to TRBJ2-2, with TRBD1 as a possible D gene (6 bases). The germline V and J ends were trimmed by 1 base and 7 bases, with 22 bases remaining between them. This CDR3 region has 18 residues. CDR3 residues: CASSLGSMWGPQDGELFF. CDR3 coding DNA: TGTGCCAGCAGTTTAGGGTCGATGTGGGGGCCCCAGGACGGGGAGCTGTTTTTT.

The chain recombines TRBV7-8 with TRBJ1-2; no clear D. The CDR3 totals 15 residues. From germline, CDR1 is SGHVS and CDR2 FQNEAQ. V lost 4 bases, J lost 4 bases, and 16 bases lay in between. The DNA of the CDR3 is TGTGCCAGCAGCTCCATAGCGGGAGTCGGCTATGGCTACACCTTC. It encodes CASSSIAGVGYGYTF.

This clonotype was detected a few times. This chain links TRBV6-5 with TRBJ1-2, with D maybe TRBD1 (5 bases). The CDR3 is 15 residues long. From germline, CDR1 is MNHEY and CDR2 SVGAGI. Trimming removed 4 bases from V and 4 bases from J, with 16 bases in between. The CDR3 region has the DNA TGTGCCAGCAGTTCTCCGGGACTTCGAATCTATGGCTACACCTTC. Translated: CASSSPGLRIYGYTF.

The rearrangement uses TRBV6-5 and TRBJ1-3; D perhaps matches TRBD1 (5 bases). Trimming pared 7 bases from V and 5 bases from J, leaving 15 bases between. In germline, CDR1 is MNHEY, CDR2 SVGAGI. The CDR3 is 14 residues long. CDR3 sequence (DNA): TGTGCCAGCACCGCAACAGGAGGGCGAAACACCATATATTTT. Protein sequence: CASTATGGRNTIYF.

This clonotype has a handful of counts. This chain uses TRBV5-1 with TRBJ2-2; TRBD2 matches 14 bases. Germline CDR1 reads SGHRS; CDR2 reads YFSETQ. The length of the CDR3 is 18 residues. V trimming: 2 bases; J trimming: 0 bases; junction bases outside the gene matches: 3. DNA for the CDR3: TGCGCCAGCAGCTTAGGACTAGCGGGAGGCTCGAACACCGGGGAGCTGTTTTTT. Encoded protein: CASSLGLAGGSNTGELFF.

The chain links TRBV25-1 to TRBJ2-5; possibly TRBD1 for D (5 bases). Near its end, the DNA agrees better with TRBJ2-7, so the J call may be wrong. The CDR3 consists of 14 residues. In germline, CDR1 is MGHDK, CDR2 SYGVNS. This chain's CDR3 is CASSDPDSPYEQYF. In DNA form, the CDR3 reads TGTGCCAGCAGTGACCCCGACAGTCCCTACGAGCAGTACTTC.

The genes are TRBV15 and TRBJ2-4; 7 bases agree with TRBD2. The germline V gene has CDR1 LNHNV and CDR2 YYDKDF (reference sequence). The CDR3 runs to 18 residues. The ends lost 0 bases at V and 6 bases at J; junction bases unmatched: 14. The CDR3 nucleotides are TGTGCCACCAGCAGAGATGTTGGGGCGGGAGAAGAGAGAAACATTCAGTACTTC. This sequence encodes CATSRDVGAGEERNIQYF.

The chain has TRBV4-2 and TRBJ1-2, with 7 bases identical to TRBD1. The CDR3 sequence is 14 residues long. The V gene end was trimmed by 1 base and the J gene end by 8 bases; junction bases not matched to a gene: 7. CDR1 LGHNA and CDR2 YNFKEQ come from the germline V gene. CDR3 loop: CASSQVGQATGYTF. The DNA for the CDR3 is TGTGCCAGCAGCCAAGTAGGACAGGCCACGGGCTACACCTTC.

J is TRBJ2-5 and V is TRBV27; D not certain. The CDR3 loop spans 13 amino acids. Looked up from germline, CDR1 is MNHEY and CDR2 is SMNVEV (reference sequence). Trimming stripped 3 bases from V and 7 bases from J, with 12 bases between. The DNA for the CDR3 is TGTGCCAGCAGTTTCCTTGAGTCCCGGACCCAGTACTTC. The encoded protein is CASSFLESRTQYF.

This chain connects TRBV7-2 to TRBJ2-1; 8 bases match TRBD2. CDR3 length: 15 amino acids. CDR1 and CDR2 from the germline V gene are SGHTA and FQGNSA. J gave up 9 bases and V 4 bases, and 11 bases lay outside the gene matches. The CDR3 protein is CASSSGLENLPEQFF. CDR3 in DNA: TGTGCCAGCAGCTCGGGACTAGAAAACCTCCCTGAGCAGTTCTTC. Based on the CDR3 plus reference TRBV7-2 and TRBJ2-1, the full variable domain is GAGVSQSPSNKVTEKGKDVELRCDPISGHTALYWYRQSLGQGLEFLIYFQGNSAPDKSGLPSDRFSAERTGGSVSTLTIQRTQQEDSAVYLCASSSGLENLPEQFFGPGTRLTVL.

Here the CDR3 reads CASSLGRLAGGRYEQFF. In nucleotides, the CDR3 is TGTGCCAGCAGCTTAGGAAGGCTAGCGGGGGGGCGGTATGAGCAGTTCTTC. The genes are TRBV7-8 and TRBJ2-5, with 12 bases fitting TRBD2. The J call may be mistaken, given a closer DNA end match to TRBJ2-1. Germline V gives CDR1 SGHVS, CDR2 FQNEAQ. CDR3 length: 17 amino acids.

This sequence joins TRBV29-1 and TRBJ2-7; 13 bases map to TRBD2. There are 17 residues in the CDR3. Germline lookup yields CDR1 SQVTM and CDR2 ANQGSEA. J was trimmed by 2 bases and V by 1 base; bases with no gene match: 8. This CDR3 reads CSVEGGGTSGIPYEQYF. The CDR3 bases are TGCAGCGTTGAAGGAGGAGGGACTAGCGGGATCCCCTACGAGCAGTACTTC.

The chain has TRBV5-1 and TRBJ1-4; D call uncertain. V was cut by 4 bases and J by 8 bases, with 15 bases left in between. The CDR3 is made up of 14 amino acids. Germline V lookup: CDR1 SGHRS, CDR2 YFSETQ. DNA of the CDR3: TGCGCCAGCAGCCTTGGACTTGGAGAAGAAAAACTGTTTTTT. It is translated as CASSLGLGEEKLFF. Full variable domain (remainder filled in from reference TRBV5-1 and TRBJ1-4): KAGVTQTPRYLIKTRGQQVTLSCSPISGHRSVSWYQQTPGQGLQFLFEYFSETQRNKGNFPGRFSGRQFSNSRSEMNVSTLELGDSALYLCASSLGLGEEKLFFGSGTQLSVL.